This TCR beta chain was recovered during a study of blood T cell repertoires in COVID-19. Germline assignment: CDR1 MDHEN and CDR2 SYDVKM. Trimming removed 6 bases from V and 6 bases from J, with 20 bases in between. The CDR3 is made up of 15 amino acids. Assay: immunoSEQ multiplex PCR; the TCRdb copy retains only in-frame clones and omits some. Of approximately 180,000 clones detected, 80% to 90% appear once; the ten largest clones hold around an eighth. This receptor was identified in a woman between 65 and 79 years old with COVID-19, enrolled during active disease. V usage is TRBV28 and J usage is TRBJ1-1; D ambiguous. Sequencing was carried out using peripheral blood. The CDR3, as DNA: TGTGCCAGCAGCCGAACAAGATCGGGAGGACCTGAAGCTTTCTTT. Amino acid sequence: CASSRTRSGGPEAFF.